The 13 T cell receptor beta chains presented below share a single source sample, sequenced in a study of response to subunit inactivated influenza vaccine. Each CDR3 protein is one row after TCRdb ran MiXCR on the RT-PCR reads. The data hold about 570,000 distinct CDR3 sequences, with 11% observed a single time. The same sample was also used in a study of T cells expressing NK-cell markers. That source notes: Making the TCR beta cDNA relied on 5'RACE template switching with UMIs.

Material: PBMCs from blood, obtained on the day of vaccination. The source is a man aged 50 to 59 who received an inactivated influenza vaccine.

This clonotype was counted a few times. The rearrangement links TRBV27 to TRBJ2-1, with 9 positions matching TRBD1. The CDR3 is 13 amino acids. Germline CDR1 is MNHEY and CDR2 is SMNVEV (reference sequence). V was clipped by 6 bases and J by 6 bases; unmatched bases: 3. The CDR3, as DNA: TGTGCCAGCAGAGCGACAGGGGGCAATGAGCAGTTCTTC. It translates to CASRATGGNEQFF.

This clonotype was picked up many times. CDR3 residues: CSASQGAAKNIQYF. The CDR3 DNA reads TGCAGTGCCTCTCAGGGGGCCGCCAAAAACATTCAGTACTTC. The chain is built from TRBV20-1 and TRBJ2-4; the match to TRBD1 covers 8 bases. Germline-derived CDR1 and CDR2 are DFQATT and SNEGSKA (reference sequence). Trimming took 6 bases from V and 1 from J; bases not matched to a gene: 5. The CDR3 is made up of 14 amino acids.

This clonotype was counted at least ten times. Germline and junction disagree at one end, which may indicate a read error. The chain combines TRBV5-1 with TRBJ2-5; 9 bases are shared with TRBD2. The CDR3 has 14 residues. Germline values: CDR1 SGHRS, CDR2 YFSETQ. CDR3 in DNA: TGCGCCAGCAGCTTGGTTCCTAGCGGGGAGGCTCGGAACTTC. The encoded protein is CASSLVPSGEARNF.

The J gene is TRBJ2-2, the V gene TRBV5-1, with a possible D match to TRBD1 (6 bases). V lost 0 bases to trimming and J lost 5 bases, with 8 bases between them. CDR1 and CDR2 (germline): SGHRS, YFSETQ. This CDR3 spans 14 amino acids. CDR3 region: CASSLDRETGELFF. In nucleotides, the CDR3 is TGCGCCAGCAGCTTGGACAGGGAGACCGGGGAGCTGTTTTTT.

This clonotype was detected only a few times. V gene TRBV5-1 combines with J gene TRBJ2-3; 7 bases are shared with TRBD2. V dropped 2 bases and J dropped 6; count of bases not matched to a gene: 6. Germline V gene sequence: CDR1 SGHRS, CDR2 YFSETQ. The CDR3 is 14 residues long. CDR3 residues: CASSFRGGTDTQYF. The CDR3 bases are TGCGCCAGCAGCTTTCGGGGAGGGACTGATACGCAGTATTTT.

This clonotype has more than one count but fewer than ten. The rearrangement links TRBV19 to TRBJ2-3, with TRBD1 matching 9 bases. V trimming: 4 bases; J trimming: 5 bases; junction bases outside the gene matches: 7. The CDR3 covers 15 residues. Looked up from germline, CDR1 is LNHDA and CDR2 is SQIVND (reference sequence). This CDR3 is CASSNTGGGIDTQYF. The CDR3 region has the DNA TGTGCCAGTAGTAATACAGGGGGCGGGATAGATACGCAGTATTTT.

V and J are TRBV29-1 and TRBJ2-1; D remains unclear. The CDR3 spans 13 residues. V was cut by 7 bases and J by 5 bases, with 15 bases left in between. Germline CDR1 SQVTM, CDR2 ANQGSEA. The DNA of the CDR3 is TGCAGCGCCGAAAAATTCTACAACAATGAGCAGTTCTTC. This gives the protein CSAEKFYNNEQFF.

The sample holds many counts of this clonotype. This chain connects TRBV15 to TRBJ2-4; D gene unclear. From germline, CDR1 is LNHNV and CDR2 YYDKDF (reference sequence). Trimming left V 6 bases short and J 0 bases short, with 9 bases between. The CDR3 contains 14 residues. CDR3 residues: CATSGLLAKNIQYF. In nucleotides, the CDR3 is TGTGCCACCAGTGGCCTCCTAGCCAAAAACATTCAGTACTTC.

V is TRBV20-1 and J is TRBJ2-1, with D possibly matching TRBD2 (5 bases). Germline V CDR1 and CDR2: DFQATT, SNEGSKA (reference sequence). The V end lost 2 bases, the J end lost 0 bases, and 17 bases lay between the germline ends. The CDR3 extends over 17 amino acids. The CDR3 DNA is TGCAGTGCTAGAACCCCGATTAGCGCGAGCTCCTACAATGAGCAGTTCTTC. This codes for CSARTPISASSYNEQFF.

This clonotype was observed a handful of times. V gene TRBV9 combines with J gene TRBJ2-5; 12 bases fit TRBD2. With V trimmed by 4 bases and J by 6 bases, 7 bases remained unmatched. Germline V gene sequence: CDR1 SGDLS, CDR2 YYNGEE. CDR3 size: 15 residues. The CDR3 reads CASSPLTSGGQTQYF. The CDR3 DNA is TGTGCCAGCAGCCCTCTGACTAGCGGGGGACAGACCCAGTACTTC.

The table lists this clonotype with many counts. The gene calls are TRBV12-3 or TRBV12-4 and TRBJ1-6; D might be TRBD1 (5 bases). The V and J ends lost 3 bases and 2 bases respectively, with 8 bases between them. The CDR3 covers 15 residues. CDR3 loop: CASSFGGAYNSPLHF. The CDR3 coding sequence is TGTGCCAGCAGTTTTGGGGGGGCCTATAATTCACCCCTCCACTTT.

There are many counts of this clonotype. V and J are TRBV7-9 and TRBJ2-3, with D hard to call. CDR1 and CDR2 from the germline V gene are SEHNR and FQNEAQ (reference sequence). This CDR3 has 15 residues. Between the trimmed V and J ends, which lost 2 bases and 0 bases, there was a span of 9 bases. Written as DNA, the CDR3 is TGTGCCAGCAGCTTACTAGGATTGAGCACAGATACGCAGTATTTT. Translating gives CASSLLGLSTDTQYF.

The chain recombines TRBV5-1 with TRBJ1-2; D is perhaps TRBD1 (6 bases). Per the germline V gene, CDR1 is SGHRS and CDR2 is YFSETQ. Trimming cost V 4 bases and J 8 bases, with 21 bases left between them. This CDR3 comprises 15 residues. The CDR3 DNA reads TGCGCCAGCAGCCCCACCCAGGGGACACGTCGCGGCTACACCTTC. Translation: CASSPTQGTRRGYTF.